These 26 T cell receptor beta chains came from one sample sequenced in a study of patients and donors after allogeneic stem cell transplantation. Each CDR3 protein gets one entry after TCRdb re-called the RT-PCR reads with MiXCR. In the table there are roughly 960,000 distinct CDR3 sequences, over 15% of which are singletons. Sequenced input: blood, either unsorted or a sorted T cell fraction (not recorded which). The origin of the receptors is a human donor who was either an allogeneic HSCT recipient or a stem cell or donor lymphocyte infusion donor (not recorded which). It is not recorded whose cells these are; they may come from a transplant donor.

V usage is TRBV27 and J usage is TRBJ1-2; 7 bases agree with TRBD1. Losses at the gene ends were 3 bases for V and 5 bases for J; bases not matched to a gene: 12. Germline-derived CDR1 and CDR2 are MNHEY and SMNVEV (reference sequence). The CDR3 totals 16 residues. The DNA of the CDR3 is TGTGCCAGCAGTTTGAGGTCGCGCAGGGGGTTATATGGCTACACCTTC. Translated: CASSLRSRRGLYGYTF.

About this clonotype: The germline gene is not matched at one end of the junction; a read error may be the cause. The chain joins TRBV11-1 to TRBJ2-2; a weak D match, TRBD1 (6 bases). Germline values: CDR1 SGHAT, CDR2 FQDESV (reference sequence). The CDR3 is made up of 14 amino acids. CDR3 nucleotide sequence: TGTGCCAGCAGTTTAGACAGGACCACCGGGGAGCTGTTTTTT. Its protein is CASSLDRTTGELFF.

J is TRBJ2-7 and V is TRBV20-1, with a tentative D call TRBD1 (5 bases). The CDR3 contains 12 residues. V lost 2 bases and J lost 6, with 11 bases in between. The germline V gene has CDR1 DFQATT and CDR2 SNEGSKA (reference sequence). In DNA form, the CDR3 reads TGCAGTGCTAGACAGGGCCCGGGCGAGCAGTACTTC. Translated, it gives CSARQGPGEQYF.

In this sample, this clonotype turned up a few times. V usage is TRBV5-1 and J usage is TRBJ1-2; TRBD1 agrees at 9 bases. The CDR3 is made up of 14 amino acids. The germline CDR1 and CDR2 sequences are SGHRS and YFSETQ. Trimming removed 0 bases from V and 5 bases from J; junction bases left unmatched: 2. CDR3 region: CASSLGQGEYGYTF. Written as DNA, the CDR3 is TGCGCCAGCAGCTTGGGACAGGGGGAATATGGCTACACCTTC.

The gene calls are TRBV6-1 and TRBJ1-5; D possibly corresponds to TRBD1 (6 bases). The CDR3 has 14 amino acids. Trimming pared 5 bases from V and 9 bases from J, leaving 17 bases between. CDR1 and CDR2 from the germline V gene are MNHNS and SASEGT. The CDR3 loop reads CASSLQGLGLPQHF. As DNA, the CDR3 is TGTGCCAGCAGTCTACAGGGTCTAGGGCTGCCCCAGCATTTT.

The chain recombines TRBV12-3 or TRBV12-4 with TRBJ2-5; D gene unclear. Trimming pared 4 bases from V and 2 bases from J, leaving 14 bases between. The CDR3 loop spans 15 amino acids. The CDR3 here is CASSSGAGGQETQYF. Here the CDR3 DNA reads TGTGCCAGCAGTTCCGGTGCAGGTGGGCAAGAGACCCAGTACTTC.

V and J are TRBV25-1 and TRBJ1-1; D is possibly TRBD1 (6 bases). Per the germline V gene, CDR1 is MGHDK and CDR2 is SYGVNS. V shed 1 base and J shed 5 bases, with 11 bases lying between them. This CDR3 spans 14 amino acids. The CDR3 coding sequence is TGTGCCAGCAGTGAATCGGGGGCTCGGACTGAAGCTTTCTTT. The encoded protein is CASSESGARTEAFF.

Only a few counts were recorded for this clonotype. The rearrangement uses TRBV9 and TRBJ1-2; no reliable D call. This CDR3 contains 14 residues. Trimming removed 4 bases from V and 3 bases from J, with 13 bases in between. Germline V lookup: CDR1 SGDLS, CDR2 YYNGEE. CDR3 sequence reads: CASSLLEWDYGYTF. The CDR3 region has the DNA TGTGCCAGCAGCCTCCTAGAATGGGACTATGGCTACACCTTC. Variable domain in full (rest from reference TRBV9 and TRBJ1-2): DSGVTQTPKHLITATGQRVTLRCSPRSGDLSVYWYQQSLDQGLQFLIQYYNGEERAKGNILERFSAQQFPDLHSELNLSSLELGDSALYFCASSLLEWDYGYTFGSGTRLTVV.

This chain connects TRBV5-1 to TRBJ2-6, with 8 bases lining up with TRBD1. Per germline, CDR1 SGHRS and CDR2 YFSETQ. The CDR3 extends over 18 amino acids. J was trimmed by 0 bases and V by 1 base; bases with no gene match: 6. As DNA, the CDR3 is TGCGCCAGCAGCTTGTGGACAGGGAAAAGCTCTGGGGCCAACGTCCTGACTTTC. Residues: CASSLWTGKSSGANVLTF.

This clonotype was detected only once. V gene TRBV7-2 combines with J gene TRBJ2-1; 8 nucleotides agree with TRBD1. The CDR3 runs to 17 residues. J gave up 9 bases and V 1 base, and 14 bases lay outside the gene matches. Germline values: CDR1 SGHTA, CDR2 FQGNSA. CDR3 sequence (DNA): TGTGCCAGCAGCTTAGTTCCCCAGCGCCAGGGGGCTGGTGAGCAGTTCTTC. Translation gives CASSLVPQRQGAGEQFF.

This clonotype was detected a few times. The chain joins TRBV12-3 or TRBV12-4 to TRBJ1-4, with 7 bases aligning to TRBD1. V trimming: 2 bases; J trimming: 8 bases; junction bases outside the gene matches: 5. The CDR3 has 14 amino acids. CDR3 protein: CASSLLGGGEKLFF. CDR3 sequence (DNA): TGTGCCAGCAGTTTATTAGGGGGCGGGGAAAAACTGTTTTTT.

The chain joins TRBV9 to TRBJ1-1; maybe TRBD1 (6 bases). The CDR3 contains 14 residues. Deletions cut 3 bases from V and 2 bases from J, with 11 bases between. CDR1 SGDLS and CDR2 YYNGEE come from the germline V gene. The CDR3 coding sequence is TGTGCCAGCAGCGGACAAGGGACAAACACTGAAGCTTTCTTT. As protein: CASSGQGTNTEAFF.

This clonotype was found a few times. The chain uses TRBV12-3 or TRBV12-4 and TRBJ1-5; D remains unclear. This CDR3 spans 14 amino acids. Trimming shortened V by 3 bases and J by 5 bases, and 11 bases separated the two germline ends. CDR3 protein: CASSLVGIYQPQHF. The CDR3 DNA is TGTGCCAGCAGTTTGGTGGGGATCTATCAGCCCCAGCATTTT.

The genes are TRBV14 and TRBJ2-5; 7 bases map to TRBD1. V lost 3 bases to trimming and J lost 4 bases; unmatched junction nucleotides: 23. The CDR3 has 20 residues. Germline CDR1 reads SGHDN; CDR2 reads FVKESK. The CDR3 nucleotides read TGTGCCAGCAGCCATAGACAGGGTCCAGGATGGGCCCAGATAGTAGAGACCCAGTACTTC. Encoded protein: CASSHRQGPGWAQIVETQYF.

This clonotype was counted only a few times. The genes are TRBV7-9 and TRBJ2-1; D is unclear. The CDR3 spans 12 residues. Germline V gives CDR1 SEHNR, CDR2 FQNEAQ (reference sequence). With 8 bases removed from V and 7 bases from J, the gap between germline ends came to 12 bases. The CDR3 here is CASPPHINEQFF. CDR3 DNA sequence: TGTGCCAGCCCCCCCCATATAAATGAGCAGTTCTTC.

The V call is TRBV25-1, the J call TRBJ2-7, with 10 bases identical to TRBD1. J was trimmed by 6 bases and V by 4 bases; bases with no gene match: 9. The CDR3 sequence is 15 residues long. Looked up from germline, CDR1 is MGHDK and CDR2 is SYGVNS. CDR3 region: CASSAGTGVKGEQYF. As DNA, the CDR3 is TGTGCCAGCAGTGCAGGGACAGGGGTAAAGGGCGAGCAGTACTTC.

The rearrangement links TRBV20-1 to TRBJ2-1; D possibly corresponds to TRBD2 (6 bases). CDR3 length: 15 residues. The germline CDR1 and CDR2 sequences are DFQATT and SNEGSKA (reference sequence). V shed 5 bases and J shed 7 bases, with 21 bases lying between them. CDR3 nucleotides: TGCAGTGCTGAAATAGCGGAGGCTGCTCGGAATGAGCAGTTCTTC. Translating it yields CSAEIAEAARNEQFF.

This chain links TRBV20-1 with TRBJ2-7; the D is unclear. The CDR3 has 14 amino acids. Germline assignment: CDR1 DFQATT and CDR2 SNEGSKA (reference sequence). The germline V and J ends were trimmed by 6 bases and 3 bases, with 18 bases remaining between them. CDR3 sequence: CSARRLAPDYEQYF. For the CDR3, the DNA is TGCAGTGCCCGAAGACTGGCCCCTGACTACGAGCAGTACTTC.

The chain recombines TRBV9 with TRBJ1-1; TRBD1 matches 8 bases. Germline V gives CDR1 SGDLS, CDR2 YYNGEE. V was clipped by 0 bases and J by 2 bases; unmatched bases: 3. CDR3 length: 15 amino acids. The CDR3: CASSVEGQANTEAFF. CDR3 bases: TGTGCCAGCAGCGTAGAGGGACAGGCCAACACTGAAGCTTTCTTT. The full variable domain, in which reference TRBV9 and TRBJ1-1 provide the parts outside the CDR3, is DSGVTQTPKHLITATGQRVTLRCSPRSGDLSVYWYQQSLDQGLQFLIQYYNGEERAKGNILERFSAQQFPDLHSELNLSSLELGDSALYFCASSVEGQANTEAFFGQGTRLTVV.

This chain links TRBV4-2 with TRBJ2-3; D ambiguous. Germline V gene sequence: CDR1 LGHNA, CDR2 YNFKEQ. CDR3 size: 17 residues. V was shortened by 0 bases and J by 0 bases, with 13 bases between the two germline ends. This CDR3 reads CASSQEFLLVSTDTQYF. The CDR3 coding sequence is TGTGCCAGCAGCCAAGAGTTTTTGTTAGTTAGCACAGATACGCAGTATTTT.

The chain recombines TRBV20-1 with TRBJ2-1; 8 nucleotides align to TRBD1. The germline CDR1 and CDR2 sequences are DFQATT and SNEGSKA (reference sequence). V lost 6 bases, J lost 1 base, and 11 bases stayed unmatched. There are 16 residues in the CDR3. CDR3 DNA sequence: TGCAGTGCCTCAAGGGCAGGGGGCTTTTCCTACAATGAGCAGTTCTTC. Protein product: CSASRAGGFSYNEQFF.

The chain combines TRBV12-3 or TRBV12-4 with TRBJ1-1, with unresolved D. This CDR3 is built from 13 residues. The germline V and J ends were trimmed by 1 base and 4 bases, with 7 bases remaining between them. This CDR3 is CASSLGTVTEAFF. CDR3 in DNA: TGTGCCAGCAGTTTAGGAACAGTCACTGAAGCTTTCTTT.

This clonotype was found many times. The rearrangement joins TRBV12-3 or TRBV12-4 to TRBJ2-1; 10 positions agree with TRBD1. V was pared by 6 bases and J by 7 bases, with 12 bases of the junction left unmatched. There are 16 residues in the CDR3. CDR3 sequence: CASSPGDRGKKNEQFF. The DNA for the CDR3 is TGTGCCAGCAGCCCCGGGGACAGGGGAAAAAAGAATGAGCAGTTCTTC.

The V call is TRBV24-1, the J call TRBJ2-1; TRBD1 aligns across 9 bases. V shed 3 bases, J shed 5 bases, and the junction held 10 bases outside the gene matches. CDR3 length: 17 residues. Germline loops: CDR1 KGHDR, CDR2 SFDVKD. CDR3 protein: CATSDLGTGRKNNEQFF. CDR3 DNA sequence: TGTGCCACCAGTGATCTCGGGACAGGGAGGAAGAACAATGAGCAGTTCTTC.

There are many counts of this clonotype. V is TRBV20-1 and J is TRBJ2-6, with 9 bases identical to TRBD1. Germline V gene data show CDR1 as DFQATT and CDR2 as SNEGSKA (reference sequence). The V and J ends lost 5 bases and 1 base, in that order; junction bases with no gene match: 9. CDR3 length equals 17 residues. This CDR3 reads CSAPLLGQGSGANVLTF. The CDR3 region has the DNA TGCAGTGCTCCGCTATTGGGACAGGGATCTGGGGCCAACGTCCTGACTTTC.

CDR3 coding DNA: TGTGCCAGCAGCTTGGACATCGCCGAGCAGTTCTTC. Encoded protein: CASSLDIAEQFF. The chain joins TRBV5-6 to TRBJ2-1; D call uncertain. The CDR3 extends over 12 amino acids. V was clipped by 0 bases and J by 10 bases, with 8 bases between them. Germline values: CDR1 SGHDT, CDR2 YYEEEE. The full variable domain, its missing parts supplied by reference TRBV5-6 and TRBJ2-1, is DAGVTQSPTHLIKTRGQQVTLRCSPKSGHDTVSWYQQALGQGPQFIFQYYEEEERQRGNFPDRFSGHQFPNYSSELNVNALLLGDSALYLCASSLDIAEQFFGPGTRLTVL.